This T cell receptor beta chain was profiled in a study of T cell responses to AZD1222 COVID-19 vaccine. The protocol was immunoSEQ multiplex PCR, while the TCRdb copy is restricted to in-frame clones and leaves out a portion. Of about 120,000 clones in the sample, roughly nine tenths were seen once. Germline CDR1 DFQATT, CDR2 SNEGSKA (reference sequence). The V and J ends lost 6 bases and 9 bases respectively, with 6 bases between them. The CDR3 totals 9 residues. This chain uses TRBV20-1 with TRBJ1-5, with D hard to call. The input for sequencing was peripheral blood, taken 28 days after the second AZD1222 dose. The TCR was taken from an adult who received the AZD1222 COVID-19 vaccine. The CDR3 here is CSAGRPQHF. DNA for the CDR3: TGCAGTGCCGGCCGGCCCCAGCATTTT.